The clone carrying this TCR beta chain came up a few times. Its target is not known. Germline V lookup: CDR1 SGHTA, CDR2 FQGTGA. The V gene lost 4 bases and the J gene lost 6 bases, with 16 bases spanning the gap. The CDR3 totals 14 residues. The table came from immunoSEQ multiplex PCR; TCRdb's copy has only in-frame clones and leaves some out. The sample contains 20,000 to 25,000 clones, approximately 86% of which appear only once. The data originate from a study of OX40 agonist ivuxolimab in advanced cancers. Study-wide results and limits: At 0.1-3.0 mg/kg, partial responders had clonal expansion among the lowest observed. Specificity for antigen went undetermined in the expanded peripheral T cells.

This TCR came from an adult with an advanced solid tumor such as melanoma, head and neck, liver or kidney cancer. Sequences were derived from CD4+ or CD8+ T cells sorted from blood, sampled in a trial of the OX40 agonist ivuxolimab. This chain uses TRBV7-3 with TRBJ2-7; D might be TRBD1 (5 bases). As DNA, the CDR3 is TGTGCCAGCAGCTACGAGGCAGGGTCGGGCGAGCAGTACTTC. Amino acids: CASSYEAGSGEQYF.